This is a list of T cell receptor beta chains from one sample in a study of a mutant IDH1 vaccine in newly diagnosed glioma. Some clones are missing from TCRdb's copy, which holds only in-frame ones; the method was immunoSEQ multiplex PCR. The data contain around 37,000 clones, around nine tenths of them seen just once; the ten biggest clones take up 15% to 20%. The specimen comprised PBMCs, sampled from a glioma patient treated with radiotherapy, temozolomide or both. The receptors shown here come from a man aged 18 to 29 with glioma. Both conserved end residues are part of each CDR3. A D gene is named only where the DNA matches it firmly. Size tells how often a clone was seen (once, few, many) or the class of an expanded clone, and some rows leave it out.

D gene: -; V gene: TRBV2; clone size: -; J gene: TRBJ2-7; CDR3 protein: CASSSSPGLEQYF; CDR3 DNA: TGTGCCAGCAGTTCTTCCCCGGGCCTCGAGCAGTACTTC
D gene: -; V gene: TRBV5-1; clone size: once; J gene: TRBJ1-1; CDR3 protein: CASSLELSNTEAFF; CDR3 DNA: TGCGCCAGCAGCTTAGAGCTTTCGAACACTGAAGCTTTCTTT
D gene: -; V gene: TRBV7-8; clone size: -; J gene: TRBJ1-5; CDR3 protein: CASSPMGRNNQPQHF; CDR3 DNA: TGTGCCAGCAGCCCGATGGGACGTAACAATCAGCCCCAGCATTTT
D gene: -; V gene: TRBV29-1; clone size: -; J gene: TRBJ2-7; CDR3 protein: CSGQTGSSYEQYF; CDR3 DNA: TGCAGCGGACAAACAGGGAGCTCCTACGAGCAGTACTTC
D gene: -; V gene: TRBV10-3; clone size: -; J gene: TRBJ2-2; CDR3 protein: CAISESDGNTGELFF; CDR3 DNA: TGTGCCATCAGTGAGTCAGACGGGAACACCGGGGAGCTGTTTTTT
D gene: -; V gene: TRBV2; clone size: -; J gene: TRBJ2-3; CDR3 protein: CASSGQSTDTQYF; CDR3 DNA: TGTGCCAGCAGTGGACAGAGCACAGATACGCAGTATTTT
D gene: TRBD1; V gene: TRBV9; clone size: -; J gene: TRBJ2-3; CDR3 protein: CASSVLQGALTDTQYF; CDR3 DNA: TGTGCCAGCAGCGTCTTACAGGGGGCGCTCACAGATACGCAGTATTTT
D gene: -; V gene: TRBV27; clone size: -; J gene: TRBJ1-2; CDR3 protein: CASSLRPPQGALAVAGYTF; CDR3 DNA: TGTGCCAGCAGTTTAAGGCCCCCACAGGGAGCTCTGGCAGTAGCGGGCTACACCTTC
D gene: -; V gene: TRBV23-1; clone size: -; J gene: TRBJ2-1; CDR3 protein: CASTRGCRVNEQFF; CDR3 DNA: TGCGCCAGCACCCGGGGTTGCAGGGTTAATGAGCAGTTCTTC
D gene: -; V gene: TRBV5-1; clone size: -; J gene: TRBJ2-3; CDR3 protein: CASSLDRGPQGADTQYF; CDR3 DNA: TGCGCCAGCAGCCTAGACCGGGGGCCCCAGGGGGCAGATACGCAGTATTTT
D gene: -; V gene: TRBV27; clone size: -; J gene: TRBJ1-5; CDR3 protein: CASRPRYLGNQPQHF; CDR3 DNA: TGTGCCAGCAGGCCACGGTACTTGGGCAATCAGCCCCAGCATTTT
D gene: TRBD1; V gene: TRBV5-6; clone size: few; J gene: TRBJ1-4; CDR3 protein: CASSSSRTGGTEKLFF; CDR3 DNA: TGTGCCAGCAGCTCTTCTAGGACAGGGGGGACTGAAAAACTGTTTTTT
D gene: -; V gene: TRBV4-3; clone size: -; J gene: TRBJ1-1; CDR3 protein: CASSQSQHENTEAFF; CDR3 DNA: TGCGCCAGCAGCCAATCACAACACGAGAACACTGAAGCTTTCTTT
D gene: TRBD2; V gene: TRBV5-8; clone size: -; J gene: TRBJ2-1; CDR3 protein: CASSLGLPTSGKAYNEQFF; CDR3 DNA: TGTGCCAGCAGCTTGGGCCTACCGACTAGCGGGAAAGCCTACAATGAGCAGTTCTTC
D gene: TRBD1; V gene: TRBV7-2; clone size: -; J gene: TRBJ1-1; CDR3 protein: CASSTTGTGNMGTEAFF; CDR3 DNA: TGTGCCAGCAGCACTACCGGGACAGGGAACATGGGCACTGAAGCTTTCTTT
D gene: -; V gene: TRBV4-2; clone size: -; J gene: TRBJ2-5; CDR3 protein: CASSQGRGAETQYF; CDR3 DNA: TGTGCCAGCAGCCAAGGAAGAGGGGCAGAGACCCAGTACTTC
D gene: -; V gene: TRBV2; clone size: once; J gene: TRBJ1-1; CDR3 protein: CASSGLGARSEAFF; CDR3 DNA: TGTGCCAGCAGTGGACTGGGGGCCCGGTCTGAAGCTTTCTTT